This T cell receptor beta chain originates from a study of blood T cell repertoires in COVID-19 (dated by TCRdb to the early 2020s). With respect to the entire study: Samples from collaborators originated in the United States, Italy and Spain and spanned both the acute and convalescent phases of COVID-19. Deeply sampled blood TCRbeta repertoires from subjects exposed to, actively infected with, or recovered from COVID-19 were included in the dataset. The samples were drawn from two sources: the first 160 participants of the ongoing ImmuneRACE study, and about 1,300 subjects contributed by 6 global collaborators. Nearly every sample came with metadata listing a de-identified subject ID, COVID-19 status, age in years and sex. The material from the prospective study consisted of cDNA or gDNA derived from T cells, B-cell-depleted T cells, or PBMCs. A freely available public database, intended as a resource for researchers studying the immune response to SARS-CoV-2, is where the repertoires were released. HLA class I and class II types, where available, came from metadata supplied by the sample provider rather than from assay-based typing.

What the work shows at the level of the full study, not this receptor alone: How much clinical and demographic metadata was included differed by source and by participant, and the metadata was provided uncurated.

Each collaborating institution followed its own protocols to collect whole blood in K2EDTA tubes. Collaborator samples were shipped for TCRbeta analysis as frozen whole blood, isolated PBMCs, or DNA extracted from either sample type. TCRbeta CDR3 regions were amplified from genomic DNA using the immunoSEQ Assay, a bias-controlled multiplex PCR. Regarding the original processing steps: Nucleated cell counts per sample were estimated from amplification of reference gene primers within the assay. To quantify the absolute abundance of each unique TCRbeta CDR3 rearrangement, sequence reads were collapsed and filtered. For each sample, productive Simpson clonality was calculated as the square root of Simpson's diversity index across productive rearrangements. Sourced from immuneACCESS, this table was stored by TCRdb with only in-frame sequences that have V and J called. A share of the clones is absent; for the studies checked, an unresolved V gene accounts for under half, and the remainder has no known explanation. The V and J calls and clone size are taken from that table; D and trimming were inferred from the DNA. Here the sample has 110,000 or so clones; 80% to 85% occur a single time. The top ten clones comprise 15% of the sample.

Of note for this clone: This clone's antigen is unknown. One base away there is no much larger clone; base qualities are not given.

This sequence was found in a woman older than 75 with acute or convalescent COVID-19. What was sequenced was peripheral blood.

The CDR3 region has the sequence CASSLAGGPYEQYF. The DNA reads as follows: TGTGCCAGCAGTCTAGCGGGAGGGCCCTACGAGCAGTACTTC. The sequence is built from TRBV28 and TRBJ2-7; 12 junctional bases match TRBD2. Clipping removes 5 bases from V and 2 bases from J, with 1 as the unmatched junction base count. Based on the germline V gene, the CDR1 and CDR2 sequences are MDHEN and SYDVKM. The CDR3, cysteine through phenylalanine, is 14 amino acids long. The CDR3 DNA has 42 bases and is translated from base 1.